The 31 T cell receptor beta chains presented below share a single source sample, sequenced in a study of cytomegalovirus exposure and HLA in healthy donors. Primers included in the PCR were 60 Vbeta and 13 Jbeta primers. TCRdb's copy holds only in-frame clones and misses some; the assay was immunoSEQ multiplex PCR. The sample holds about 160,000 clones; roughly 84% are singletons and the top ten take roughly 2.1%. The sequencing input was PBMCs. The receptors derive from a man in his late teens or twenties in good health and CMV-seronegative.

The chain employs TRBV9 and TRBJ2-3, with 13 nucleotides matching TRBD2. This CDR3 contains 16 residues. After removal of 4 bases from V and 10 bases from J, the junction contained 12 bases not matched to a gene. The germline V gene encodes CDR1 SGDLS and CDR2 YYNGEE. CDR3 bases: TGTGCCAGCAGCAACCAGGGACTAGCGGGATCGTCCGCGCAGTATTTT. It specifies CASSNQGLAGSSAQYF.

The chain carries TRBV2 and TRBJ1-6; 8 nucleotides line up with TRBD1. The junction had 4 bases not matched to a gene; V was cut back by 6 bases and J by 9 bases. Germline V gene data show CDR1 as SNHLY and CDR2 as FYNNEI. This CDR3 contains 13 residues. The DNA for the CDR3 is TGTGCCAGCAGATTCACAGGGGGTTCACCCCTCCACTTT. It specifies CASRFTGGSPLHF.

This clone was counted a single time. The chain combines TRBV5-6 with TRBJ1-1; 11 bases are a match to TRBD1. Germline V gene sequence: CDR1 SGHDT, CDR2 YYEEEE. Trimming cost V 4 bases and J 9 bases; bases outside gene matches: 5. This CDR3 spans 13 amino acids. Here the CDR3 reads CASSRGTGGKAFF. DNA of the CDR3: TGTGCCAGCAGCAGGGGGACAGGGGGAAAAGCTTTCTTT.

V usage is TRBV7-2 and J usage is TRBJ1-2, with D unresolved. The CDR3 extends over 15 amino acids. Trimming cost V 3 bases and J 2 bases, with 13 bases left between them. Per the germline V gene, CDR1 is SGHTA and CDR2 is FQGNSA. The CDR3 region is CASSFPGAGNYGYTF. CDR3 in DNA: TGTGCCAGCAGCTTTCCGGGTGCGGGAAACTATGGCTACACCTTC.

This clone was detected a few times. This sequence joins TRBV18 and TRBJ1-5; D gene unclear. Trimming left V 3 bases short and J 1 base short, with 4 bases between. CDR3 size: 13 residues. CDR1 KGHSH and CDR2 LQKENI come from the germline V gene. Here the CDR3 DNA reads TGTGCCAGCTCACCTCAGAGCAATCAGCCCCAGCATTTT. Residues: CASSPQSNQPQHF.

Of note for this clone: This sample includes further DNA sequences coding for the same CDR3. The gene calls are TRBV4-1 and TRBJ2-7, with 8 bases that match TRBD1. Germline trimming cut 3 bases from V and 4 bases from J; bases unmatched to any gene: 5. Germline V gene data show CDR1 as MGHRA and CDR2 as YSYEKL. This CDR3 contains 14 residues. The CDR3 bases are TGCGCCAGCAGCCAGGCCGGACAGGGTTACGAGCAGTACTTC. As protein: CASSQAGQGYEQYF.

The chain has TRBV7-2 and TRBJ2-7; TRBD2 might be the D (5 bases). Between the trimmed V and J ends, which lost 5 bases and 4 bases, there was a span of 18 bases. This CDR3 has 15 residues. Germline V gene lookup returns CDR1 SGHTA and CDR2 FQGNSA. CDR3 sequence: CASSPSGTGSYEQYF. CDR3 DNA: TGTGCCAGCAGCCCTTCAGGAACGGGAAGTTACGAGCAGTACTTC.

This chain uses TRBV6-1 with TRBJ1-2, with 7 bases aligning to TRBD1. Germline lookup yields CDR1 MNHNS and CDR2 SASEGT. This CDR3 comprises 14 residues. Unmatched junction bases numbered 6, after V lost 5 bases and J lost 3 bases. CDR3 residues: CASSQDRLDYGYTF. The CDR3 DNA is TGTGCCAGCAGTCAGGACAGGCTTGACTATGGCTACACCTTC.

This clone was counted once. The gene calls are TRBV5-1 and TRBJ1-4, with D perhaps TRBD1 (5 bases). This CDR3 region has 14 residues. Trimming cost V 4 bases and J 8 bases, with 15 bases left between them. Germline CDR1 SGHRS, CDR2 YFSETQ. CDR3 sequence reads: CASSDGGVSEKLFF. The CDR3 DNA sequence: TGCGCCAGCAGCGACGGGGGGGTATCGGAAAAACTGTTTTTT. Based on the CDR3 plus reference TRBV5-1 and TRBJ1-4, the full variable domain is KAGVTQTPRYLIKTRGQQVTLSCSPISGHRSVSWYQQTPGQGLQFLFEYFSETQRNKGNFPGRFSGRQFSNSRSEMNVSTLELGDSALYLCASSDGGVSEKLFFGSGTQLSVL.

V usage is TRBV28 and J usage is TRBJ2-5, with D possibly being TRBD1 (6 bases). This CDR3 spans 11 amino acids. Trimming removed 5 bases from V and 7 bases from J, with 8 bases in between. The germline V gene encodes CDR1 MDHEN and CDR2 SYDVKM. The CDR3 DNA sequence: TGTGCCAGCAGTACACAGGGGACCCAGTACTTC. It specifies CASSTQGTQYF.

J is TRBJ2-5 and V is TRBV7-8; TRBD1 might be the D (6 bases). The CDR3 contains 13 residues. Germline V CDR1 and CDR2: SGHVS, FQNEAQ. V was clipped by 8 bases and J by 1 base, with 11 bases between them. The CDR3: CASGGHRQETQYF. In DNA, the CDR3 is TGTGCCAGCGGGGGACACCGCCAAGAGACCCAGTACTTC.

This chain connects TRBV30 to TRBJ2-5; tentative D call: TRBD2 (6 bases). Trimming left V 2 bases short and J 1 base short, with 14 bases between. CDR3 length: 15 residues. Germline CDR1 is GTSNPN and CDR2 is SVGIG (reference sequence). The CDR3 spells CAWSPLAEGQETQYF. The CDR3 nucleotides read TGTGCCTGGAGTCCTTTAGCGGAGGGCCAAGAGACCCAGTACTTC.

This clone was detected a few times. The chain has TRBV6-1 and TRBJ2-1, with D perhaps TRBD2 (6 bases). CDR1 and CDR2 (germline): MNHNS, SASEGT. The CDR3 spans 14 residues. Trimming cost V 6 bases and J 3 bases, with 12 bases left between them. The CDR3 DNA is TGTGCCAGCAGATGGAGGGATTACTACAATGAGCAGTTCTTC. Protein product: CASRWRDYYNEQFF.

Only a few counts were recorded for this clone. The rearrangement joins TRBV19 to TRBJ1-5; 8 bases line up with TRBD1. Germline CDR1 and CDR2: LNHDA and SQIVND (reference sequence). The CDR3 covers 13 residues. The ends lost 6 bases at V and 7 bases at J; junction bases unmatched: 5. DNA for the CDR3: TGTGCCAGTAGCCCGGACAGGGTCCAGCCCCAGCATTTT. It codes for CASSPDRVQPQHF.

This chain joins TRBV4-1 and TRBJ2-5; D is unresolved. Between the trimmed V and J ends, which lost 5 bases and 2 bases, there was a span of 15 bases. CDR1 is MGHRA, CDR2 YSYEKL, per germline. The CDR3 extends over 15 amino acids. The CDR3, as DNA: TGCGCCAGCAGCGAAATGTGGTACAGACAAGAGACCCAGTACTTC. Its translation is CASSEMWYRQETQYF.

The rearrangement links TRBV18 to TRBJ1-4; tentative D call: TRBD1 (5 bases). This CDR3 comprises 14 residues. V was cut by 2 bases and J by 7 bases, with 11 bases left in between. The V gene's germline CDR1 is KGHSH and CDR2 LQKENI. The CDR3 loop is CASSPRGSTEKLFF. Written as DNA, the CDR3 is TGTGCCAGCTCACCAAGGGGCTCGACTGAAAAACTGTTTTTT.

The DNA of the CDR3 is TGTGCCAGCAGGAACCGGGACAGGGGTGGAGCTTTCTTT. This translates into CASRNRDRGGAFF. The chain combines TRBV28 with TRBJ1-1; 10 nucleotides line up with TRBD1. The V gene's germline CDR1 is MDHEN and CDR2 SYDVKM. The CDR3 length is 13 residues. V dropped 6 bases and J dropped 10; count of bases not matched to a gene: 8.

The V and J genes are TRBV7-3 and TRBJ2-1, with 7 bases matching TRBD2. In germline, CDR1 is SGHTA, CDR2 FQGTGA. The V gene end was trimmed by 5 bases and the J gene end by 4 bases; junction bases not matched to a gene: 17. This CDR3 is built from 18 residues. CDR3 in DNA: TGTGCCAGCAGCCCTCCGCCTCCCCCGGGACTACGATACAATGAGCAGTTCTTC. Amino acids: CASSPPPPPGLRYNEQFF.

This clone came up once. This chain connects TRBV28 to TRBJ2-5; 10 bases align to TRBD1. The J call is uncertain, as TRBJ2-7 better fits the DNA end. The CDR3 is made up of 14 amino acids. Germline V gives CDR1 MDHEN, CDR2 SYDVKM. CDR3 nucleotide sequence: TGTGCCAGCACCCGTGGGACAGGGGTATACGAGCAGTACTTC. Protein product: CASTRGTGVYEQYF.

This chain joins TRBV4-1 and TRBJ1-1; TRBD1 agrees at 10 bases. The CDR3 sequence is 14 residues long. The trim removed 7 bases at V and 3 bases at J, leaving 5 bases unmatched. The V gene's germline CDR1 is MGHRA and CDR2 YSYEKL. DNA of the CDR3: TGCGCCAGCACCCTCGGACAGGGGGACACTGAAGCTTTCTTT. Its translation: CASTLGQGDTEAFF.

The gene calls are TRBV28 and TRBJ1-1, with D tentatively TRBD1 (5 bases). CDR1 is MDHEN, CDR2 SYDVKM, per germline. With 2 bases removed from V and 1 base from J, the gap between germline ends came to 11 bases. The CDR3 covers 15 residues. Here the CDR3 DNA reads TGTGCCAGCAGTTTAATAGGGGAGGGGAACACTGAAGCTTTCTTT. Amino acids: CASSLIGEGNTEAFF.

The V and J genes are TRBV2 and TRBJ1-3; D unresolved. Deletions cut 1 base from V and 1 base from J, with 8 bases between. Germline V gene data show CDR1 as SNHLY and CDR2 as FYNNEI. The CDR3 length is 15 residues. In nucleotides, the CDR3 is TGTGCCAGCAGTGAAGATGGAGCTTCTGGAAACACCATATATTTT. This encodes CASSEDGASGNTIYF.

This sequence joins TRBV7-9 and TRBJ1-1; the D is unclear. V dropped 2 bases and J dropped 3 bases, with 13 bases sitting between them. Germline loops: CDR1 SEHNR, CDR2 FQNEAQ (reference sequence). The CDR3 spans 15 residues. In DNA, the CDR3 is TGTGCCAGCAGCTTATACATCGGGATGGACACTGAAGCTTTCTTT. This codes for CASSLYIGMDTEAFF.

For the CDR3, the DNA is TGTGCCAGCACTGGAGGTGAAAAACTGTTTTTT. The encoded protein is CASTGGEKLFF. The chain joins TRBV2 to TRBJ1-4, with D uncertain. The germline V gene has CDR1 SNHLY and CDR2 FYNNEI. V was trimmed by 7 bases and J by 7 bases, leaving 7 bases between them. The length of the CDR3 is 11 residues.

In DNA, the CDR3 is TGTGCCAGCAGGACCGGGACAGGGGACCGTTCACCCCTCCACTTT. This gives the protein CASRTGTGDRSPLHF. The rearrangement uses TRBV14 and TRBJ1-6; TRBD1 matches 10 bases. The CDR3 contains 15 residues. V dropped 6 bases and J dropped 9; count of bases not matched to a gene: 8. The germline V gene encodes CDR1 SGHDN and CDR2 FVKESK.

The rearrangement uses TRBV6-5 and TRBJ1-6; 10 bases line up with TRBD1. The CDR3 is 15 residues long. Germline assignment: CDR1 MNHEY and CDR2 SVGAGI. With 0 bases clipped from V and 11 bases from J, the junction kept 4 bases outside the gene matches. The CDR3 nucleotides are TGTGCCAGCAGTTACTCCGACAGGGGGCCGGCACCCCTCCACTTT. Protein sequence: CASSYSDRGPAPLHF.

V usage is TRBV19 and J usage is TRBJ1-1; TRBD1 agrees at 7 bases. Germline V gene sequence: CDR1 LNHDA, CDR2 SQIVND (reference sequence). The CDR3 is 15 residues long. After removal of 8 bases from V and 6 bases from J, the junction contained 15 bases not matched to a gene. The CDR3 is CASSPVDRAMAEAFF. CDR3 nucleotide sequence: TGTGCCAGTTCCCCCGTAGACAGGGCTATGGCTGAAGCTTTCTTT.

The chain combines TRBV28 with TRBJ2-3; the match to TRBD2 covers 10 bases. This CDR3 has 17 residues. CDR1 MDHEN and CDR2 SYDVKM come from the germline V gene. With 3 bases clipped from V and 2 bases from J, the junction kept 8 bases outside the gene matches. The CDR3 here is CASSLTGTSEATDTQYF. CDR3 DNA: TGTGCCAGCAGTTTGACAGGGACTAGCGAAGCCACAGATACGCAGTATTTT. Drawing the rest from reference TRBV28 and TRBJ2-3, the complete variable domain is DVKVTQSSRYLVKRTGEKVFLECVQDMDHENMFWYRQDPGLGLRLIYFSYDVKMKEKGDIPEGYSVSREKKERFSLILESASTNQTSMYLCASSLTGTSEATDTQYFGPGTRLTVL.

The genes are TRBV27 and TRBJ1-2, with 7 positions matching TRBD1. From germline, CDR1 is MNHEY and CDR2 SMNVEV (reference sequence). The CDR3 loop spans 17 amino acids. The V and J ends lost 5 bases and 2 bases, in that order; junction bases with no gene match: 14. The CDR3: CASSLQGLGTANYGYTF. DNA for the CDR3: TGTGCCAGCAGTCTCCAAGGGTTAGGGACAGCCAACTATGGCTACACCTTC.

Here the CDR3 DNA reads TGCGCCAGCAGCCAACACAGGGAAATCAATCAGCCCCAGCATTTT. Protein sequence: CASSQHREINQPQHF. The chain couples TRBV4-1 to TRBJ1-5; D is perhaps TRBD1 (6 bases). Germline loops: CDR1 MGHRA, CDR2 YSYEKL. V lost 2 bases to trimming and J lost 3 bases, with 11 bases between them. This CDR3 region has 15 residues.

The chain uses TRBV29-1 and TRBJ2-7; 9 nucleotides line up with TRBD1. The CDR3 has 15 residues. Germline CDR1 reads SQVTM; CDR2 reads ANQGSEA. V lost 8 bases to trimming and J lost 1 base; unmatched junction nucleotides: 12. In DNA form, the CDR3 reads TGCAGCCCCCTGGGCGGGGACAGGGTTTCCTACGAGCAGTACTTC. Translated, it gives CSPLGGDRVSYEQYF.